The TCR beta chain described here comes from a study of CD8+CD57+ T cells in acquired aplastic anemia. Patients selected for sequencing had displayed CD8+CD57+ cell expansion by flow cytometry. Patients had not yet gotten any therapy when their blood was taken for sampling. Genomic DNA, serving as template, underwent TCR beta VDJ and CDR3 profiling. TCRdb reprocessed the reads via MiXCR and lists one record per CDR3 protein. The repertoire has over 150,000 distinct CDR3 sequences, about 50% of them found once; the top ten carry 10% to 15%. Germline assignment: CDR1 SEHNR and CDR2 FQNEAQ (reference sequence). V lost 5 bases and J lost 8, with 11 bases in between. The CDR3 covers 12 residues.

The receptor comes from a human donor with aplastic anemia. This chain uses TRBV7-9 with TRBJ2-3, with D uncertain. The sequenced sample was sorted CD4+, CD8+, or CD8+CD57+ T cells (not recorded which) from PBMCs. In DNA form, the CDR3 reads TGTGCCAGCAGCCTAGGACCGGGTACGCAGTATTTT. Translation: CASSLGPGTQYF.